The 30 T cell receptor beta chains below were found in one sample sequenced in a study of type 1 regulatory T cells. Study results and limitations: Tr1 cells had a more restricted TCR repertoire than non-Tr1 cells.

TCRdb fed the reads into MiXCR, producing one record per CDR3 protein. The table includes approximately 6,000 distinct CDR3 sequences, roughly a third detected once. These receptors have no known antigen. The sequenced material came from cultured type 1 regulatory T (Tr1) cells, either the whole culture or a sorted fraction (not recorded which). The receptor set was obtained from a human donor in good health.

As regards this clonotype: It may be a read error: a sequence one base away is much more abundant. This chain links TRBV12-3 or TRBV12-4 with TRBJ1-5, with D possibly matching TRBD1 (6 bases). The CDR3 runs to 13 residues. The CDR3 sequence: CASSPGVWQPHHF. CDR3 DNA: TGTGCCAGCAGCCCAGGGGTATGGCAGCCCCATCATTTT.

The gene calls are TRBV3-1 and TRBJ2-3; unclear D gene. The CDR3 loop spans 11 amino acids. With 7 bases removed from V and 1 base from J, the gap between germline ends came to 3 bases. The germline gives CDR1 LGHDT, CDR2 YNNKEL (reference sequence). In DNA, the CDR3 is TGTGCCAGCACCGGCACAGATACGCAGTATTTT. This gives the protein CASTGTDTQYF.

The count of this clonotype is one. Being one base from a much bigger clone, this may be a read error. The CDR3 DNA reads as TGTGCCAGCAGTCCCACTGGGGACTATAGCAATCAGCCCCAGCATTTT. Its protein product is CASSPTGDYSNQPQHF. The chain joins TRBV27 to TRBJ1-5, with a possible D match to TRBD1 (5 bases). This CDR3 is 16 amino acids long. Trimming cost V 5 bases and J 0 bases, with 14 bases left between them. From germline, CDR1 is MNHEY and CDR2 SMNVEV (reference sequence).

This clonotype was seen only a few times. The chain recombines TRBV2 with TRBJ2-5, with D uncertain. V was shortened by 3 bases and J by 5 bases, with 7 bases between the two germline ends. Per the germline V gene, CDR1 is SNHLY and CDR2 is FYNNEI. The CDR3 has 12 residues. CDR3 amino acids: CASSEIGETQYF. The CDR3 DNA is TGTGCCAGCAGTGAGATTGGGGAGACCCAGTACTTC.

The J gene is TRBJ2-7, the V gene TRBV5-4; D gene unclear. Deletions cut 4 bases from V and 1 base from J, with 12 bases between. The CDR3 totals 14 residues. Germline V CDR1 and CDR2: SGHNT, YYREEE (reference sequence). CDR3 loop: CASSPFANSYEQYF. CDR3 nucleotide sequence: TGTGCCAGCAGCCCCTTTGCGAATTCCTACGAGCAGTACTTC.

The chain uses TRBV12-3 or TRBV12-4 and TRBJ1-2; TRBD1 matches at 7 bases. CDR3 length: 15 amino acids. Germline trimming cut 6 bases from V and 0 bases from J; bases unmatched to any gene: 7. The CDR3 spells CASSRQGAANYGYTF. The CDR3 nucleotides are TGTGCCAGCAGCCGACAGGGAGCAGCTAACTATGGCTACACCTTC.

V usage is TRBV11-3 and J usage is TRBJ2-2, with D unresolved. Germline lookup yields CDR1 SGHNT and CDR2 YENEEA. The length of the CDR3 is 12 residues. With 5 bases removed from V and 3 bases from J, the gap between germline ends came to 4 bases. CDR3 DNA sequence: TGTGCCAGCAGCAAACACACCGGGGAGCTGTTTTTT. Its translation: CASSKHTGELFF.

Worth noting for this clonotype: A read error likely explains this, since a far larger clone differs by one base. The CDR3 region has the DNA TGTGCCAGCAGTCCACCCCCACCAGGGTACGAGCAGTTCTTC. Its translation: CASSPPPPGYEQFF. This chain connects TRBV28 to TRBJ2-1; tentative D call: TRBD1 (5 bases). Per the germline V gene, CDR1 is MDHEN and CDR2 is SYDVKM. V gave up 5 bases and J gave up 10 bases, with 18 bases separating them. The CDR3 is 14 residues long.

This clonotype was seen only a few times. The J gene is TRBJ2-1, the V gene TRBV13; 8 bases agree with TRBD2. CDR1 and CDR2 (germline): PRHDT, FYEKMQ (reference sequence). This CDR3 is built from 14 residues. Trimming removed 5 bases from V and 9 bases from J; junction bases left unmatched: 9. CDR3 nucleotide sequence: TGTGCCAGCAGCCCTCCAGTAGCGGGACGTGAGCAGTTCTTC. It encodes CASSPPVAGREQFF.

The CDR3 nucleotides read TGCGCCAGCAGATTAAGCGGCGTGGGGGAGCAGTACTTC. Translated, it gives CASRLSGVGEQYF. This chain joins TRBV5-1 and TRBJ2-7, with D possibly matching TRBD2 (5 bases). Per the germline V gene, CDR1 is SGHRS and CDR2 is YFSETQ. Trimming took off 5 bases at V and 7 bases at J, with 16 bases between the two ends. CDR3 length: 13 amino acids.

This clonotype is categorized as medium-sized. The chain carries TRBV12-3 or TRBV12-4 and TRBJ2-1; 9 bases fit TRBD1. The CDR3 spans 16 residues. Trimming cost V 5 bases and J 4 bases; bases outside gene matches: 9. The DNA of the CDR3 is TGTGCCAGCAGTCCCCCCGGGACAGGGTCATACAATGAGCAGTTCTTC. Translation gives CASSPPGTGSYNEQFF.

This chain uses TRBV5-1 with TRBJ2-5; 8 bases are shared with TRBD1. Germline CDR1 SGHRS, CDR2 YFSETQ. The trim removed 2 bases at V and 7 bases at J, leaving 4 bases unmatched. This CDR3 is 13 amino acids long. Here the CDR3 DNA reads TGCGCCAGCAGCTTATTACAGGGGGGGACCCAGTACTTC. Its translation: CASSLLQGGTQYF.

This clonotype was observed a handful of times. CDR3 protein: CASSLLPQGAYGYTF. CDR3 coding DNA: TGTGCCAGCAGTTTGCTGCCTCAGGGGGCCTATGGCTACACCTTC. The V call is TRBV28, the J call TRBJ1-2, with TRBD1 matching over 8 bases. The germline V gene has CDR1 MDHEN and CDR2 SYDVKM. V lost 3 bases and J lost 4; bases outside the gene matches: 7. CDR3 length equals 15 residues.

This clonotype was picked up a small number of times. The chain has TRBV20-1 and TRBJ1-2; D is undetermined. Trimming took off 3 bases at V and 2 bases at J, with 13 bases between the two ends. The CDR3 extends over 14 amino acids. Germline CDR1 reads DFQATT; CDR2 reads SNEGSKA (reference sequence). In nucleotides, the CDR3 is TGCAGTGCTAGCCCAGATAGACTAAACTATGGCTACACCTTC. Amino acids: CSASPDRLNYGYTF.

The chain carries TRBV7-8 and TRBJ2-4, with D tentatively TRBD1 or TRBD2 (5 bases each). Germline-derived CDR1 and CDR2 are SGHVS and FQNEAQ. This CDR3 comprises 16 residues. V gave up 1 base and J gave up 7 bases, with 17 bases separating them. CDR3 sequence: CASSLVAGTLGNIQYF. CDR3 DNA: TGTGCCAGCAGCTTAGTTGCAGGGACGTTGGGGAACATTCAGTACTTC. The full variable domain, in which reference TRBV7-8 and TRBJ2-4 provide the parts outside the CDR3, is GAGVSQSPRYKVAKRGQDVALRCDPISGHVSLFWYQQALGQGPEFLTYFQNEAQLDKSGLPSDRFFAERPEGSVSTLKIQRTQQEDSAVYLCASSLVAGTLGNIQYFGAGTRLSVL.

The genes are TRBV7-8 and TRBJ2-1, with TRBD2 matching over 9 bases. V was clipped by 1 base and J by 1 base; unmatched bases: 2. The CDR3 loop spans 16 amino acids. Germline-derived CDR1 and CDR2 are SGHVS and FQNEAQ. CDR3 loop: CASSLVSGSSYNEQFF. CDR3 nucleotide sequence: TGTGCCAGCAGCTTAGTTAGCGGGAGTTCCTACAATGAGCAGTTCTTC.

CDR3 in amino acids: CASRQGASYNSPLHF. DNA of the CDR3: TGTGCCAGCAGACAGGGGGCGTCCTATAATTCACCCCTCCACTTT. The V call is TRBV2, the J call TRBJ1-6; 9 bases fit TRBD1. The CDR3 loop spans 15 amino acids. J gave up 1 base and V 6 bases, and 1 base lay outside the gene matches. Germline CDR1 is SNHLY and CDR2 is FYNNEI.

This rearrangement joins TRBV10-3 to TRBJ2-7; 7 nucleotides agree with TRBD2. This CDR3 spans 13 amino acids. Trimming took 8 bases from V and 1 from J; bases not matched to a gene: 5. The V gene's germline CDR1 is ENHRY and CDR2 SYGVKD. Written as DNA, the CDR3 is TGTGCCATCGCCAGCGGGGCGTCCTACGAGCAGTACTTC. It yields the protein CAIASGASYEQYF.

By sample fraction, this clonotype is medium-sized. The V gene is TRBV29-1, the J gene TRBJ2-7, with D maybe TRBD1 (5 bases). Per the germline V gene, CDR1 is SQVTM and CDR2 is ANQGSEA. This CDR3 comprises 11 residues. Trimming left V 2 bases short and J 8 bases short, with 10 bases between. CDR3 DNA: TGCAGCGTTGAAAGGGGAACGAAGCAGTACTTC. Translating gives CSVERGTKQYF.

The chain has TRBV12-3 or TRBV12-4 and TRBJ2-1, with no clear D. The CDR3 has 15 amino acids. V was cut by 2 bases and J by 5 bases, with 13 bases left in between. CDR3 coding DNA: TGTGCCAGCAGTTTAACAATTCTAAGAAACAATGAGCAGTTCTTC. Translating gives CASSLTILRNNEQFF.

This clonotype was counted many times. The J gene is TRBJ2-2, the V gene TRBV7-3; 7 bases are shared with TRBD1. Germline lookup yields CDR1 SGHTA and CDR2 FQGTGA. Trimming removed 6 bases from V and 1 base from J; junction bases left unmatched: 2. The CDR3 spans 14 residues. DNA for the CDR3: TGTGCCAGCAGTAGGACAGGGAACACCGGGGAGCTGTTTTTT. Its translation is CASSRTGNTGELFF.

By frequency in the sample, this clonotype is medium-sized. This rearrangement joins TRBV7-2 to TRBJ2-7; possibly TRBD1 for D (5 bases). Per the germline V gene, CDR1 is SGHTA and CDR2 is FQGNSA. The CDR3 covers 13 residues. V was pared by 0 bases and J by 7 bases, with 10 bases between. The CDR3 DNA sequence: TGTGCCAGCAGCTTAGCATTCCAGGGAGAGCAGTACTTC. This gives the protein CASSLAFQGEQYF. The full variable domain, its missing parts supplied by reference TRBV7-2 and TRBJ2-7, is GAGVSQSPSNKVTEKGKDVELRCDPISGHTALYWYRQSLGQGLEFLIYFQGNSAPDKSGLPSDRFSAERTGGSVSTLTIQRTQQEDSAVYLCASSLAFQGEQYFGPGTRLTVT.

The V and J genes are TRBV7-3 and TRBJ2-1; possible D gene TRBD2, 5 bases. V dropped 6 bases and J dropped 6 bases, with 18 bases sitting between them. This CDR3 has 15 amino acids. From germline, CDR1 is SGHTA and CDR2 FQGTGA. CDR3 sequence: CASSYTRNPPNEQFF. CDR3 DNA sequence: TGTGCCAGCAGTTACACTAGGAACCCCCCCAATGAGCAGTTCTTC.

Details on this clonotype: This may arise from a read error, as a much more abundant clone is one base away. This sequence joins TRBV5-1 and TRBJ2-1; 9 positions match TRBD2. Germline V gene sequence: CDR1 SGHRS, CDR2 YFSETQ. The CDR3 spans 15 residues. The CDR3 reads CASREVLAGVNEQLF. The CDR3 DNA reads as TGCGCCAGCAGAGAGGTTTTAGCGGGAGTCAATGAGCAGTTATTC.

This clonotype was seen a few times. The chain couples TRBV9 to TRBJ2-7; 8 nucleotides match TRBD1. The CDR3 contains 14 residues. J gave up 6 bases and V 4 bases, and 9 bases lay outside the gene matches. Germline-derived CDR1 and CDR2 are SGDLS and YYNGEE. DNA for the CDR3: TGTGCCAGCAGCCCCAGTCCAGGGGGCGGCGAGCAGTACTTC. This encodes CASSPSPGGGEQYF.

This clonotype has more than one count but fewer than ten. The chain combines TRBV7-9 with TRBJ2-7; D possibly corresponds to TRBD2 (7 bases). Deletions cut 5 bases from V and 7 bases from J, with 18 bases between. Germline lookup yields CDR1 SEHNR and CDR2 FQNEAQ (reference sequence). This CDR3 is 14 amino acids long. This CDR3 reads CASSLLAGAPEQYF. DNA for the CDR3: TGTGCCAGCAGCCTGTTGGCGGGGGCCCCTGAGCAGTACTTC. Complete variable domain (other parts from reference TRBV7-9 and TRBJ2-7): DTGVSQNPRHKITKRGQNVTFRCDPISEHNRLYWYRQTLGQGPEFLTYFQNEAQLEKSRLLSDRFSAERPKGSFSTLEIQRTEQGDSAMYLCASSLLAGAPEQYFGPGTRLTVT.

The V gene is TRBV6-5, the J gene TRBJ2-5; D is tentatively TRBD1 or TRBD2 (5 bases each). V was cut by 2 bases and J by 4 bases, with 17 bases left in between. Germline CDR1 is MNHEY and CDR2 is SVGAGI. CDR3 length: 16 amino acids. The CDR3 reads CASSYGDRINSETQYF. The CDR3 DNA reads TGTGCCAGCAGTTACGGGGACCGGATAAATTCAGAGACCCAGTACTTC.

Note on this clonotype: A clone one base away is much larger, so this may be a read error. This rearrangement joins TRBV5-1 to TRBJ2-6; D is perhaps TRBD1 (6 bases). The CDR3 is made up of 15 amino acids. The V gene lost 4 bases and the J gene lost 3 bases, with 11 bases spanning the gap. Germline assignment: CDR1 SGHRS and CDR2 YFSETQ. As DNA, the CDR3 is TGCGCCAGCAGCATTACAGGGCTTGGGGCCAACGTCCTGACTTTC. It specifies CASSITGLGANVLTF.

This clonotype appeared a few times. The V gene is TRBV28, the J gene TRBJ2-7, with D unclear. V shed 9 bases and J shed 6 bases, with 9 bases lying between them. Germline lookup yields CDR1 MDHEN and CDR2 SYDVKM. This CDR3 region has 10 residues. CDR3 in DNA: TGTGCCAGTTTGGGGTTCGAGCAGTACTTC. Amino acid sequence: CASLGFEQYF.

Concerning this clonotype itself: A much larger clone is a single base away; this may be a read error. This chain joins TRBV23-1 and TRBJ1-1; D ambiguous. TRBV23-1 is assigned to the ORF class and has an uncertain function. This CDR3 spans 16 amino acids. Here the CDR3 reads CTSSQLPPGPGAEAFF. In DNA, the CDR3 is TGCACCAGCAGTCAATTACCCCCCGGCCCTGGCGCTGAAGCTTTCTTT.